This TCR beta chain was recovered during a study of radiotherapy plus CTLA-4 blockade in lung cancer. About the research overall: An objective response was seen in 18% of patients, and disease control in about 31%. Study outcomes and limitations: Radiotherapy plus ipilimumab was followed by expansion in blood of tumor-derived TCR clones. In blood, early T cell clone dynamics reportedly predicted response best, together with interferon-beta.

Here immunoSEQ multiplex PCR was the method, and the copy in TCRdb shows in-frame clones only, minus some. The sample yields around 110,000 clones, 85% to 90% seen once. On this clone itself: The antigen is undetermined.

Receiving focal radiation plus CTLA-4 blockade with ipilimumab were patients who had chemo-refractory metastatic non-small-cell lung cancer. The CDR3 is 15 residues long. V trimming: 8 bases; J trimming: 1 base; junction bases outside the gene matches: 8. Germline CDR1 is SEHNR and CDR2 is FQNEAQ (reference sequence). V is TRBV7-9 and J is TRBJ2-1, with 7 bases identical to TRBD1. This receptor was obtained from a human donor with non-small cell lung cancer that progressed on radiotherapy plus ipilimumab. This material consisted of peripheral blood, taken from a patient treated with radiotherapy plus ipilimumab. The CDR3 loop is CASGIGQASYNEQFF. In DNA form, the CDR3 reads TGTGCCAGCGGGATTGGACAGGCTTCCTACAATGAGCAGTTCTTC. Filled out from reference TRBV7-9 and TRBJ2-1, the complete variable domain reads DTGVSQNPRHKITKRGQNVTFRCDPISEHNRLYWYRQTLGQGPEFLTYFQNEAQLEKSRLLSDRFSAERPKGSFSTLEIQRTEQGDSAMYLCASGIGQASYNEQFFGPGTRLTVL.